This T cell receptor (beta chain) was recorded in a study of cytomegalovirus exposure and HLA in healthy donors. Whole-study context: The Caucasian-associated ancestry cluster contained 81% of the approximately 400 genotyped donors. Whole-study results and caveats: The classifier reportedly diagnosed cytomegalovirus status with high sensitivity and specificity. A likely sequencing artifact accounted for one observed cluster of highly shared sequence variants.

Per germline, CDR1 LNHDA and CDR2 SQIVND (reference sequence). CDR3 size: 14 residues. V lost 4 bases to trimming and J lost 5 bases, with 14 bases between them. The PCR ran on 60 Vbeta and 13 Jbeta primers. Clones were read by immunoSEQ multiplex PCR, and TCRdb kept only the in-frame ones, dropping some. The sample records about 130,000 clones, 77% being singletons. On this clone itself: Its target is unknown.

Sequences were obtained from PBMCs. The clonotype comes from a male donor in good health and CMV-seropositive. V usage is TRBV19 and J usage is TRBJ2-5, with D tentatively TRBD2 (5 bases). DNA for the CDR3: TGTGCCAGTAGTAGGAGGACGTCCTCGGAGACCCAGTACTTC. Its protein is CASSRRTSSETQYF.